A single T cell receptor (beta chain) is shown here with its context. Its antigen remains unknown. Trimming pared 10 bases from V and 5 bases from J, leaving 21 bases between. CDR1 is MNHEY and CDR2 is SVGEGT in the germline V gene. The CDR3 spans 14 residues. One entry per CDR3 protein, called by TCRdb with MiXCR from the reads. The data hold some 560,000 distinct CDR3 sequences, with almost 40% observed a single time. This sample was taken from a study of T cell repertoires in cytomegalovirus infection. The receptor comes from a human donor in good health (CMV status not recorded). Some clones in this sample may be carry-over from other donors' samples. Sequencing was performed on cultured PBMCs, taken from culture after CMV antigen stimulation. The V gene is TRBV6-2 or TRBV6-3, the J gene TRBJ2-7; TRBD2 is a possible D gene (6 bases). The CDR3 coding sequence is TGTGCCACCAACCGTTGGGGGGATATCCACGAGCAGTACTTC. Its translation is CATNRWGDIHEQYF.